The entry that follows covers one TCR beta chain sequence. This receptor's antigen is unknown. Per-base quality was not reported, and no clone a single base away is much larger than it. These data come from a study of CD8+ T cells in alopecia areata (dated by TCRdb to the late 2010s). Regarding the research as a whole: Treated patients were enrolled in an open-label pilot trial of oral tofacitinib at 5 to 10 mg twice daily for moderate-to-severe alopecia areata. High-throughput TCRbeta sequencing was used to examine T cell clonal expansion in alopecia areata in both the C3H/HeJ mouse model and human patients. The SALT score, which quantifies the percentage of affected scalp surface area, was used to measure disease severity in treated patients. Amplification of TCRbeta CDR3 regions was done by immunoSEQ multiplex PCR using 35 Vbeta forward primers and 13 Jbeta reverse primers. Biopsies were taken from tofacitinib-treated patients at baseline and again at 4 and 24 weeks into treatment, and several of those patients also had a later scalp biopsy. Tofacitinib was given for 6 to 18 months, followed by 6 months of follow-up off drug to assess delayed response and recurrence. On the human side, TCRbeta sequencing was run on scalp tissue and on sorted CD4+ and CD8+ peripheral blood T cells from healthy controls and from alopecia areata patients with either patchy or totalis/universalis disease. RNA came from the PAXgene miRNA kit for fixed scalp, the miRNeasy kit for PBMCs, and the RNeasy kit for mouse skin. Scalp clonality was compared across normal scalp (n=4), patchy alopecia areata scalp (n=8), and alopecia totalis/universalis scalp (n=8). What the study reported, not specific to this receptor: Compared with normal scalp, lesional scalp, particularly in alopecia totalis/universalis, had higher clonality and more expanded CD8+ clones, which suggests antigenic drive. Because the treated cohort was small and had only one nonresponder, larger studies are needed to examine links between baseline CD8+ expansion and response. Scalp clonality and the number of expanded CD8+ clones among the top 100 scalp clones were significantly decreased by tofacitinib. Unlike mouse skin, which is dominated by gammadelta T cells, normal human skin has resident alphabeta T cells that are also sequenced, and this complicates analysis of the scalp TCR repertoire. Shared TCR sequences between patients were less evident than in mice, which may be partly attributable to HLA diversity in the patient population. Many expanded lesional clones persisted in scalp and blood during tofacitinib treatment, which may partly explain relapse after stopping treatment.

The CDR3 goes from the cysteine to the phenylalanine over 13 residues. The retained sequence is limited to the CDR3, 39 bases, with the frame set at the first base. Cut back by 2 bases and 5 bases, the V and J ends lie 9 bases apart. The germline V gene gives CDR1 as MDHEN and CDR2 as SYDVKM. The method was the immunoSEQ multiplex PCR assay. RNA was extracted from all samples and reverse transcribed into cDNA as template for TCR sequencing. SuperScript III was used to make first-strand cDNA, primed with a 2:1 mix of oligo-dT and random hexamers. A synthetic immune receptor repertoire was used to assess amplification bias, and residual bias was removed computationally. As for the authors' bioinformatics: Raw reads were preprocessed to remove errors, and CDR3 was defined by IMGT conventions from the conserved cysteine to phenylalanine. To get clonality, Shannon entropy was normalized by log2 of the number of productive unique TCRs and the result was subtracted from 1. CD4 or CD8 identity of scalp clones was inferred by cross-referencing scalp TCRbeta sequences with sorted blood CD4 and CD8 repertoires. Entries here come from immuneACCESS through TCRdb and include only in-frame sequences with V and J called. Some clones fail to appear in such tables; in the studies checked, an unresolved V gene covers under half of the shortfall, and the cause of the remainder is unknown. The V and J calls and clone size come from that table; D and trimming were worked out from the DNA. This sample is represented by about 190,000 clones; more than 55% of them were singletons. The ten largest account for about 0.65% of the sample.

The time point label, as the study defines it: around 4 weeks on oral tofacitinib. The treatment or condition label, read with the paper, signifies: oral pan-JAK inhibitor, 5-10 mg twice daily. Lesional scalp punch biopsies and peripheral blood were collected from alopecia areata patients. PBMCs were isolated by density centrifugation and stained for CD3, CD4 and CD8, and CD4+ and CD8+ T cells were sorted on a FACSAria. The clonotype was recovered from a human donor with alopecia areata. The chain employs TRBV28 and TRBJ1-1; the D gene identity is not certain. This specimen consisted of CD4+ T cells sorted from blood, obtained at week 4, from a patient treated with tofacitinib. The DNA sequence is TGTGCCAGCAGTTTAAGGGTGGAGACTGAAGCTTTCTTT. This sequence encodes CASSLRVETEAFF.